Presented here are 27 T cell receptor beta chains from one specimen sequenced in a study of blood T cell repertoires in COVID-19 (dated by TCRdb to the early 2020s). Libraries were constructed by the immunoSEQ multiplex PCR assay. Drawn from immuneACCESS, this table holds only the in-frame rearrangements with V and J called that TCRdb kept. Clones are partly lost; checked studies trace under half to an unresolved V gene and leave the rest unexplained. The sample yields over 200,000 clones; about nine tenths were counted once. The biggest ten clones account for less than 7.5% of the sample. Material: peripheral blood. The receptors derive from a man aged 55 to 69 who had recovered from COVID-19.

The V and J genes are TRBV6-4 and TRBJ2-3, with TRBD1 matching over 9 bases. V lost 5 bases to trimming and J lost 5 bases; unmatched junction nucleotides: 5. The germline V gene has CDR1 MRHNA and CDR2 SNTAGT. The length of the CDR3 is 14 residues. The CDR3 sequence: CASSPTDRGDTQYF. CDR3 nucleotide sequence: TGTGCCAGCAGTCCCACGGACAGGGGAGATACGCAGTATTTT.

This chain connects TRBV19 to TRBJ2-5; D unresolved. The germline CDR1 and CDR2 sequences are LNHDA and SQIVND (reference sequence). Trimming removed 6 bases from V and 4 bases from J, with 9 bases in between. The CDR3 has 12 residues. CDR3 sequence (DNA): TGTGCCAGTAGCTACGCATCAGAGACCCAGTACTTC. Translating it yields CASSYASETQYF.

This sequence joins TRBV29-1 and TRBJ2-7, with 7 bases identical to TRBD2. Germline V CDR1 and CDR2: SQVTM, ANQGSEA. Trimming cost V 5 bases and J 6 bases; bases outside gene matches: 13. This CDR3 has 14 residues. CDR3 region: CSVLRTSYGVEQYF. The CDR3, as DNA: TGCAGCGTTTTGCGGACTAGTTATGGGGTCGAGCAGTACTTC.

The chain employs TRBV5-6 and TRBJ2-7, with 7 positions matching TRBD1. The V and J ends lost 1 base and 7 bases, in that order; junction bases with no gene match: 11. Germline V gene data show CDR1 as SGHDT and CDR2 as YYEEEE. The CDR3 spans 15 residues. The chain's CDR3 is CASSLYDRVGEEQYF. The CDR3 nucleotides are TGTGCCAGCAGCTTGTACGACAGGGTAGGTGAGGAGCAGTACTTC.

This chain links TRBV5-1 with TRBJ2-1, with a weak D call TRBD1 (5 bases). The germline V gene has CDR1 SGHRS and CDR2 YFSETQ. V lost 1 base and J 10 bases, leaving 12 bases between the germline ends. The CDR3 spans 13 residues. The CDR3 loop reads CASSLLWGREQFF. The CDR3 DNA follows: TGCGCCAGCAGCTTGTTGTGGGGCCGGGAGCAGTTCTTC.

The V call is TRBV4-2, the J call TRBJ2-5; 9 bases line up with TRBD2. CDR3 size: 16 residues. The junction had 8 bases not matched to a gene; V was cut back by 4 bases and J by 2 bases. Looked up from germline, CDR1 is LGHNA and CDR2 is YNFKEQ. CDR3 bases: TGTGCCAGCAGCCCGGGGCTAGCGGGGCTACAAGAGACCCAGTACTTC. Amino acids: CASSPGLAGLQETQYF.

The J gene is TRBJ2-5, the V gene TRBV7-2; 9 nucleotides agree with TRBD2. Germline V CDR1 and CDR2: SGHTA, FQGNSA. V shed 6 bases and J 5 bases; nucleotides not matched to a gene: 4. This CDR3 spans 13 amino acids. CDR3 in amino acids: CASRASGRETQYF. CDR3 nucleotide sequence: TGTGCCAGCAGGGCAAGCGGGAGGGAGACCCAGTACTTC. Using reference TRBV7-2 and TRBJ2-5 for the parts outside the CDR3, the full variable domain is GAGVSQSPSNKVTEKGKDVELRCDPISGHTALYWYRQSLGQGLEFLIYFQGNSAPDKSGLPSDRFSAERTGGSVSTLTIQRTQQEDSAVYLCASRASGRETQYFGPGTRLLVL.

The chain links TRBV27 to TRBJ2-7; the match to TRBD2 covers 9 bases. The V and J ends lost 4 bases and 3 bases, in that order; junction bases with no gene match: 4. The length of the CDR3 is 14 residues. From germline, CDR1 is MNHEY and CDR2 SMNVEV (reference sequence). This chain's CDR3 is CASSSPSGVYEQYF. The CDR3 DNA is TGTGCCAGCAGTTCACCTAGCGGGGTCTACGAGCAGTACTTC.

The V and J genes are TRBV6-6 and TRBJ1-5, with TRBD1 matching over 8 bases. J lost 4 bases, V lost 2 bases, and 7 bases had no gene match. This CDR3 is built from 16 residues. Germline loops: CDR1 MNHNY, CDR2 SVGAGI (reference sequence). CDR3 nucleotide sequence: TGTGCCAGCAGTTACGAAGGACAGGGAAGAAATCAGCCCCAGCATTTT. It is translated as CASSYEGQGRNQPQHF.

The DNA of the CDR3 is TGTGCCAGCAGTCGCACCCTACTAGCGGAGAGAGGTATCGGGGAGCTGTTTTTT. It encodes CASSRTLLAERGIGELFF. This chain connects TRBV6-6 to TRBJ2-2; TRBD2 matches 8 bases. Germline values: CDR1 MNHNY, CDR2 SVGAGI (reference sequence). The CDR3 loop spans 18 amino acids. V lost 5 bases, J lost 7 bases, and 18 bases stayed unmatched.

V gene TRBV5-1 combines with J gene TRBJ2-3, with D maybe TRBD1 (5 bases). Germline values: CDR1 SGHRS, CDR2 YFSETQ. CDR3 length equals 15 residues. V was clipped by 0 bases and J by 4 bases, with 12 bases between them. The CDR3 DNA is TGCGCCAGCAGCTTGGGGGGCCTAGGTCCAGATACGCAGTATTTT. Protein: CASSLGGLGPDTQYF.

J is TRBJ1-3 and V is TRBV9; 7 bases are shared with TRBD1. This CDR3 contains 15 residues. Losses at the gene ends were 2 bases for V and 2 bases for J; bases not matched to a gene: 4. From germline, CDR1 is SGDLS and CDR2 YYNGEE. DNA for the CDR3: TGTGCCAGCAGCGTGGGACAGAACACTGGAAACACCATATATTTT. This gives the protein CASSVGQNTGNTIYF.

As regards this clone: A junction boundary mismatches the germline segment, possibly from a read error. V and J are TRBV19 and TRBJ2-1; the D gene is possibly TRBD1 (5 bases). CDR1 LNHDA and CDR2 SQIVND come from the germline V gene (reference sequence). CDR3 size: 13 residues. The DNA of the CDR3 is TGTGCCAGCAGTATGGTACGGTACAGGAGGCAGTTCTTC. Translating it yields CASSMVRYRRQFF.

The rearrangement uses TRBV3-1 (or the pseudogene TRBV3-2) and TRBJ2-1; possible D gene TRBD2, 6 bases. The V gene's germline CDR1 is LGHDT and CDR2 YNNKEL (reference sequence). The CDR3 covers 15 residues. The germline V and J ends were trimmed by 1 base and 2 bases, with 9 bases remaining between them. The CDR3 sequence: CASSQGTTTYNEQFF. As DNA, the CDR3 is TGTGCCAGCAGCCAAGGGACTACAACCTACAATGAGCAGTTCTTC.

This sequence joins TRBV4-1 and TRBJ1-2; D might be TRBD1 (6 bases). In germline, CDR1 is MGHRA, CDR2 YSYEKL. This CDR3 has 14 amino acids. V was clipped by 5 bases and J by 6 bases, with 16 bases between them. The CDR3 reads CASSGLSQGHGYTF. The CDR3 coding sequence is TGCGCCAGCAGCGGACTCTCACAGGGTCATGGCTACACCTTC.

J is TRBJ2-1 and V is TRBV19; D might be TRBD2 (6 bases). The CDR3 consists of 20 residues. V lost 7 bases, J lost 2 bases, and 30 bases lay in between. Germline V CDR1 and CDR2: LNHDA, SQIVND (reference sequence). CDR3 in amino acids: CASIHPGVWRAPYPYNEQFF. The CDR3 nucleotides are TGTGCCAGTATTCATCCCGGAGTGTGGAGGGCTCCGTACCCCTACAATGAGCAGTTCTTC.

The gene calls are TRBV28 and TRBJ2-5, with 10 positions matching TRBD2. Trimming at V came to 9 bases and at J to 4 bases, leaving 14 bases not matched to a gene. Per the germline V gene, CDR1 is MDHEN and CDR2 is SYDVKM. This CDR3 contains 16 residues. CDR3 region: CASLPYLAGERETQYF. In DNA form, the CDR3 reads TGTGCCAGTCTCCCCTATCTAGCGGGAGAACGAGAGACCCAGTACTTC.

This clone has a single count. The chain links TRBV5-4 to TRBJ1-2, with TRBD1 identical over 7 bases. The germline gives CDR1 SGHNT, CDR2 YYREEE (reference sequence). This CDR3 spans 14 amino acids. Trimming cost V 0 bases and J 6 bases; bases outside gene matches: 5. Here the CDR3 reads CASSLAGGQDGYTF. For the CDR3, the DNA is TGTGCCAGCAGCTTGGCAGGGGGGCAGGATGGCTACACCTTC.

The chain is built from TRBV20-1 and TRBJ2-5; TRBD1 agrees at 9 bases. Per the germline V gene, CDR1 is DFQATT and CDR2 is SNEGSKA (reference sequence). J gave up 4 bases and V 3 bases, and 6 bases lay outside the gene matches. CDR3 length: 14 amino acids. The CDR3 DNA reads as TGCAGTGCTAGTCAGGGACAGGGCGGAGAGACCCAGTACTTC. Amino acid sequence: CSASQGQGGETQYF.

Concerning this clone: One end of the junction fails to match germline, which may point to a read error. The chain joins TRBV3-1 (or the pseudogene TRBV3-2) to TRBJ2-5; 10 bases are shared with TRBD1. Germline V gene lookup returns CDR1 LGHDT and CDR2 YNNKEL (reference sequence). The CDR3 spans 13 residues. The CDR3 protein is CASGRQGAKTQYF. Here the CDR3 DNA reads TGTGCCAGCGGACGACAGGGGGCGAAGACTCAGTACTTC.

Here the CDR3 reads CASSSRDEQFF. CDR3 coding DNA: TGTGCCAGCAGCTCGCGGGACGAGCAGTTCTTC. This chain links TRBV5-4 with TRBJ2-1; possible D gene TRBD2, 6 bases. Germline V CDR1 and CDR2: SGHNT, YYREEE (reference sequence). This CDR3 is built from 11 residues. V lost 3 bases, J lost 10 bases, and 8 bases lay in between.

The chain joins TRBV28 to TRBJ2-3; TRBD1 aligns across 8 bases. The CDR3 spans 15 residues. Germline CDR1 is MDHEN and CDR2 is SYDVKM. The V gene end was trimmed by 6 bases and the J gene end by 3 bases; junction bases not matched to a gene: 8. The CDR3 nucleotides read TGTGCCAGCAGCCTGACAGGGGCGGGGACAGATACGCAGTATTTT. Translated, it gives CASSLTGAGTDTQYF.

The genes are TRBV18 and TRBJ2-6; possibly TRBD2 for D (5 bases). The CDR3 sequence is 13 residues long. Trimming shortened V by 3 bases and J by 11 bases, and 11 bases separated the two germline ends. CDR1 is KGHSH and CDR2 is LQKENI in the germline V gene. CDR3 DNA sequence: TGTGCCAGCTCACCGTTAGGAGGAGACGTCCTGACTTTC. Its protein is CASSPLGGDVLTF.

The gene calls are TRBV7-3 and TRBJ1-1; 10 nucleotides align to TRBD1. Germline trimming cut 3 bases from V and 4 bases from J; bases unmatched to any gene: 8. Germline V gene lookup returns CDR1 SGHTA and CDR2 FQGTGA. The CDR3 has 16 residues. The CDR3 spells CASSFAIRDRGTEAFF. The CDR3 nucleotides read TGTGCCAGCAGCTTTGCCATCCGGGACAGGGGCACTGAAGCTTTCTTT.

The chain links TRBV5-1 to TRBJ1-1; D may be TRBD1 (5 bases). Germline assignment: CDR1 SGHRS and CDR2 YFSETQ. This CDR3 contains 15 residues. The germline V and J ends were trimmed by 4 bases and 4 bases, with 17 bases remaining between them. The CDR3 nucleotides are TGCGCCAGCAGCCGCGAACAGGCCTATAGCACTGAAGCTTTCTTT. Translated: CASSREQAYSTEAFF.

The chain uses TRBV18 and TRBJ2-7; perhaps TRBD1 as D (5 bases). The germline V and J ends were trimmed by 3 bases and 5 bases, with 8 bases remaining between them. Germline CDR1 KGHSH, CDR2 LQKENI. The CDR3 consists of 12 residues. As DNA, the CDR3 is TGTGCCAGCTCACCGAAAGGGGACGAGCAGTACTTC. It is translated as CASSPKGDEQYF.

The V and J genes are TRBV3-1 (or the pseudogene TRBV3-2) and TRBJ2-3, with TRBD2 as a possible D gene (5 bases). V lost 4 bases and J 2 bases, leaving 13 bases between the germline ends. Germline lookup yields CDR1 LGHDT and CDR2 YNNKEL (reference sequence). The CDR3 is 15 residues long. CDR3 DNA sequence: TGTGCCAGCAGCCCTCAGGACTCTTACACAGATACGCAGTATTTT. This gives the protein CASSPQDSYTDTQYF.